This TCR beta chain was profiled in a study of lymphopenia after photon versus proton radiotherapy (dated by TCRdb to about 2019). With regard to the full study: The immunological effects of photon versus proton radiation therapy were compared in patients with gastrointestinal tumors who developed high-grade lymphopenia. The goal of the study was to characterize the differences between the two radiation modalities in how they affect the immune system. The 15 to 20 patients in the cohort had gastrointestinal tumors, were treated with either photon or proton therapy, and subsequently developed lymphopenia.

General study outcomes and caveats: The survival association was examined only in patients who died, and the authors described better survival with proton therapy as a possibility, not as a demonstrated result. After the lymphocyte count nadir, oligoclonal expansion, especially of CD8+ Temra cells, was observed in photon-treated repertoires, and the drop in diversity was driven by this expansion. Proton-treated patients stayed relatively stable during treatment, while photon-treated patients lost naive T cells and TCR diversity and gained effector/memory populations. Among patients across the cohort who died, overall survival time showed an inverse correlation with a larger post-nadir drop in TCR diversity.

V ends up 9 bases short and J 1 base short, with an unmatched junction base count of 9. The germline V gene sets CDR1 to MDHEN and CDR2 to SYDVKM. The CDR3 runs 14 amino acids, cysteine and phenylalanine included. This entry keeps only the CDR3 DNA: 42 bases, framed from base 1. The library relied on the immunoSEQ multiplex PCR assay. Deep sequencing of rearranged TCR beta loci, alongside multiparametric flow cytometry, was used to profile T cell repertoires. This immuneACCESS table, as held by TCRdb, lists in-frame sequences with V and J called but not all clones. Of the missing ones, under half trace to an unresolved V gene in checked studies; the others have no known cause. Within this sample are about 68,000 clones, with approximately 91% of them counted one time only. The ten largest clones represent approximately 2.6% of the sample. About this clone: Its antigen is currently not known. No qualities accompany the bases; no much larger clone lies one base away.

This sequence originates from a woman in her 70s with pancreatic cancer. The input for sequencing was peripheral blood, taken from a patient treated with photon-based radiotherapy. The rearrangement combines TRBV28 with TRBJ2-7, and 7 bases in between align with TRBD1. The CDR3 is CASERTGFSYEQYF. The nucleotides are TGTGCCAGTGAACGGACAGGCTTTTCCTACGAGCAGTACTTC.